This TCR beta chain was sequenced during a study of tumor and adjacent non-tumor tissue in lung cancer listed by TCRdb under 2018. Broadly, across the study: Patients with adenocarcinoma (about twelve), squamous cell carcinoma (2) and small cell lung cancer (1) were included in the cohort. The 15 enrolled patients, of whom around 10 were men and 5 were women, were aged about 30 to 80 years and were diagnosed with TNM stage I to III disease. Sequencing produced 130 million or so productive TCRbeta reads in total, an average of approximately 4.2 million reads per sample. The study compared bulk TCRbeta repertoires from lung tumor tissue and matched distant non-tumor lung tissue of over 13 lung cancer patients. For each patient, one tumor sample and one normal lung sample were taken, giving some 33 paired specimens that underwent TCRbeta CDR3 sequencing.

RNA was isolated from bulk, unsorted tissue, and RNA quality was assessed with a NanoDrop ND-1000 and an Agilent 2100. Donors were newly diagnosed lung cancer patients admitted for thoracic surgery in China between August and November 2014, without prior chemotherapy. The study excluded patients who had received radiotherapy or chemotherapy before or who had another cancer at the same time. Surgical tissue pieces of about 1-2.3 cm3 were preserved in RNAlater solution and were kept at -80 degrees C until use. The method behind the library was multiplex PCR. Sequenced on an Illumina HiSeq 2500. TCRbeta libraries were built by three rounds of nested PCR using primers (Table S4), following protocols modified from ARM-PCR. Before sequencing, PCR products in the 200-500 bp range were cut out of the gel and cleaned up using the QIAquick gel extraction kit. Concerning the study's data processing: Trimmomatic was used to clean the reads, FLASH was used to merge the reads into complete CDR3 sequences, and MiTCR was used to assign the reads to V(D)J germline segments. VDJtools was used to compute clonal diversity as the inverse Simpson's index. In-frame sequences lacking a premature stop codon were counted as productive reads. TCRdb trimmed the raw reads at Q25, called clones with MiXCR and kept productive beta chains. Each entry merges the rows of one CDR3 protein and shows their most common DNA and genes. The V and J calls and clone size are TCRdb's, not the authors'. Across this sample there are 120,000 to 150,000 distinct CDR3 sequences, with around 65% seen only once. The top ten clonotypes cover 18% of the sample.

CDR1 and CDR2 are drawn from the germline V gene: SQVTM, ANQGSEA. Reading from cysteine to phenylalanine, the CDR3 counts 18 amino acids. The only DNA kept is the CDR3, 54 bases in frame from the first base. Points on this clonotype: Its antigen specificity is not known. One junction end disagrees with the germline gene, perhaps due to a read error.

Broad study findings and their caveats: The cohort had only around 15 patients, and the authors noted that larger samples and more detailed clinical data are needed. Because peripheral blood was not sequenced, the blood TCRbeta repertoires of the lung cancer patients in the study went unexamined. Significantly higher TCR diversity (inverse Simpson) was observed in tumor tissue than in normal lung tissue (around 450 vs 160, P = 0.0075, Mann-Whitney U test). TCR diversity was significantly higher in younger patients, and higher tumor TCR diversity was associated with shorter overall and disease-free survival. A significantly larger cumulative share of the repertoire was made up by the top 100 clones in normal lung than in tumor tissue. Neither the sequencing platform nor unique molecular identifiers are named or mentioned anywhere in the methods.

The origin of this receptor is a man aged 55 to 70 with small cell lung cancer. The material sequenced was lung tumor tissue. Recombination joined TRBV29-1 with TRBJ1-5; the best D guess is TRBD1, with 6 bases matching. The CDR3 protein: CSFEVNRETVYSNQPQHF. In nucleotides, the sequence is TGCAGCTTTGAAGTAAACAGGGAAACCGTATATAGCAATCAGCCCCAGCATTTT.